This T cell receptor beta chain was observed in a study of cytomegalovirus exposure and HLA in healthy donors (dated by TCRdb to about 2017). Study-wide context: An earlier analysis of a few hundred of the donors reported 276 Gb of sequence data and 90 million to 120 million unique TCR beta sequences obtained from about 179 million T cells. Approximately 300 gigabases of sequencing data and 70 million to 95 million unique TCR sequences made up an early release that covered approximately 700 HLA-typed donors. The study was designed to test whether signatures of past pathogen exposure could be identified by cataloging public T cell receptors. In the later analysis, no new phenotypic data were used to find candidate immune exposures; instead, reliance was placed on TCR beta sequences and their occurrence across donors. To decide whether each TCR beta V gene segment behaved as functional or pseudogenic, an earlier analysis of some 600 of the donors relied on high-throughput TCR beta sequencing. Roughly five DR-DQ haplotypes were handled as single units for association and clustering because linkage in the cohort was strong. Using immunosequencing, the study profiled T cell repertoires from fewer than 700 subjects and related those repertoires to cytomegalovirus serostatus. Among the roughly 390 genotyped donors, about 85% belonged to the genetic ancestry cluster associated with self-reported Caucasian donors. A later analysis re-analyzed previously published TCR beta repertoires from several hundred donors and added high-resolution HLA genotyping to study TCR occurrence patterns. Besides the first cohort of under 700 subjects, a separate validation cohort made up of 120 different subjects was used. Every repertoire in the discovery cohort had been generated on one and the same sequencing platform. Donor age, sex, ethnicity and CMV serostatus were compiled alongside the repertoire data. The number of donors typed differed by locus, with about 629-630 for A, B, C, DRB1 and DQB1, around 560 for DQA1, 600 to 610 for DPA1, and some 440 for DPB1. To predict cytomegalovirus infection status, the study combined high-throughput TCR immunosequencing, statistical association of individual TCRs with disease status, and machine learning. Across around 400 genotyped donors of the cohort, an average of approximately 200,000 unique TCR beta nucleotide sequences per donor were sequenced, and approximately 17% of those sequences were non-productive. Class I and class II HLA loci were covered by the typing at four-digit resolution. A later genetic analysis took genome-wide SNP genotypes for 398 of the 666 donors and used that subset as a discovery cohort.

Library generation was performed with the immunoSEQ multiplex PCR assay. The multiplex PCR relied on a mix of 60 forward primers for TCR Vbeta segments and 13 reverse primers for TCR Jbeta segments. The CDR3 region of rearranged TCR beta genes was amplified from genomic DNA by a multiplex PCR assay. Amplified TCR beta libraries were sequenced as 87-base-pair reads on the Illumina HiSeq System. The authors' pipeline ran thus. Across the 700 or so repertoires, a later analysis counted roughly 84 million unique TCR beta chains, about 10 million of which were shared by at least two donors. Raw reads were error-corrected and collapsed into unique sequences with a nearest-neighbor algorithm that merged closely related sequences to remove PCR and sequencing errors. To assign V, D and J gene segments, CDR3 sequences were aligned to IMGT reference sequences. For a sequence to be retained, a match of at least six nucleotides was required to both a V gene segment and a J gene segment. A rearrangement was called productive if the CDR3 had no stop codons and remained in frame with V and J, and every other rearrangement was called non-productive. CDR3 was defined by IMGT convention, running from the second conserved V-encoded cysteine to the conserved J-encoded phenylalanine. The earlier analysis of approximately 500 of the donors excluded sequences that lacked an unambiguous match to a single V gene segment. In an earlier analysis of approximately 500 of the donors, a V segment was called functional when productive rearrangements were above 56.7%, and segregating when the standard deviation between donors exceeded 5%. A statistical classification framework was built to diagnose cytomegalovirus status from the catalog of TCR beta chain sequences. A later analysis assigned V and J genes by comparing TCR nucleotide sequences with IMGT/GENE-DB human TR gene sequences. Using the TCRdist pipeline, a later analysis assigned CDR3 sequences along with most-parsimonious VDJ recombination scenarios. In a later analysis, every TCR beta chain was defined by the combination of its CDR3 amino acid sequence and its V-gene family, and reads without a unique V-gene family were dropped. To address suspected cross-contamination and a sequencing artifact, a later analysis removed 450 to 700 highly shared, low-generation-probability nucleotide sequences. In a later analysis, a clonal expansion index was calculated for each public chain from normalized within-repertoire ranks of inferred template counts. Generation probabilities in a later analysis came from a VDJ recombination model fitted to out-of-frame rearrangements, and those results were checked against IGoR. In a later analysis, TCR-TCR, TCR-HLA and TCR-CMV co-occurrence was scored with hypergeometric tests, and a repertoire-size bias correction was applied to TCR pairs. In a later analysis, false discovery rates were estimated by permuting HLA or CMV assignments 20 times. In a later analysis, co-occurring TCRs were grouped with DBSCAN, and TCRdist sequence similarity was added when clustering was performed within HLA-allele-positive subsets. Repertoires with fewer than 30,000 or more than 120,000 public chains, plus five repertoires with anomalous nucleotide sharing, were excluded from co-occurrence clustering. Here the immuneACCESS table is served through TCRdb, limited to in-frame sequences with V and J called. Missing clones are a known gap in these copies; in checked studies unresolved V genes cover under half, and the rest lacks a known reason. The V and J calls and the clone size are those of that table, but D and trimming were determined from the DNA. The sample contains 95,000 to 150,000 clones, around 66% of them found a single time. The ten largest clonotypes hold more than 1.5% of the sample.

What the study reported, not specific to this receptor: In an earlier analysis of 500 to 650 of the donors, most TCR beta V segments appeared in productive rearrangements about 87% or about 30% of the time, broadly matching IMGT annotations. The classifier was reported to diagnose cytomegalovirus status with high specificity and sensitivity in both the original cohort and the validation cohort. According to a later genetic analysis, donors in an Asian-associated ancestry cluster had fewer N-insertions in productive TCRs than the roughly 670-donor mean. Because the 87-base-pair reads could not distinguish some IMGT-functional V segments, including TRBV6-2 and TRBV6-3, those segments were excluded. Assigning TCR associations to individual alleles was difficult when HLA alleles, especially DR and DQ, strongly co-occurred. Around 16 rarely observed V segments, including chromosome 9 orphons, were excluded from the earlier analysis of almost 600 of the donors because counts were too low. In a later analysis, TCR association rates were found to vary across HLA loci, with the most associated TCRs seen for DRB1 alleles and the fewest for HLA-C alleles. The authors suggested that the approach could potentially be extended to other disease states and immunological phenotypes. A later genetic analysis associated a missense DCLRE1C variant with V-gene and J-gene trimming of TCR beta chains, and an independent cohort replicated the association. The cohort was sequenced for TCR beta chains only, and without alpha or paired-chain data the features that could be detected were limited. Immune exposure information for the cohort was limited to CMV serostatus. While some public TCRs were present in many individuals, most TCR sequences turned up only very rarely across donors. A further reported finding was that TCR beta sequences accurately predicted the HLA-A and HLA-B alleles for most subjects in the first cohort. Most CMV-associated TCR beta chains appeared to be HLA-restricted in a later analysis, and the HLA associations seemed to be driven largely by CMV exposure. Correlated functional status among segregating V segments might reflect linkage disequilibrium, but an unknown experimental factor could not be ruled out. HLA typing was unavailable for some donors at each locus, so association tests used only the typed subset. Compared with equally common non-associated chains, HLA-associated TCR beta chains in a later analysis were more clonally expanded and had lower generation probabilities. The presence/absence analyses assumed that sequencing depth was roughly uniform across donors, and that assumption may not be true. A later analysis associated roughly 17,000 TCR beta sequences with specific HLA alleles at a false discovery rate of 0.05. A later analysis reported that several top co-occurrence clusters appeared linked to parvovirus B19, influenza, CMV and Epstein-Barr virus. The sequencing pipeline was judged likely to have produced a cluster of highly shared sequence variants as a technical artifact. In vitro tests confirmed that a few of the cytomegalovirus-associated TCR beta chains recognize cytomegalovirus antigens. The study listed 150 to 200 TCR beta chains as associated with cytomegalovirus.

The cohort was made up of around 720 healthy bone marrow donors. Cohort members were all nominally healthy when sampled, although unrecorded immune exposures were likely present. The donor was CMV seronegative and belonged to the group of 352 seronegative cohort members. Every donor gave a peripheral blood sample, and the peripheral blood mononuclear cells from that sample were used for TCR beta sequencing. The Qiagen DNeasy Blood Extraction Kit was used to extract genomic DNA from the blood cell samples. There are 17 amino acids in the CDR3, from cysteine to phenylalanine inclusive. The only DNA kept is the CDR3, 51 bases in frame from the first base. For this chain, trimming is 0 bases at the V end and 5 bases at the J end, and the number of junction bases without a gene match is 9. The germline V gene specifies SGHRS as CDR1 and YFSETQ as CDR2. This clone is a singleton in its sample. Its binding antigen is unknown. No quality values exist for individual bases; no much larger clone is one base distant.

The V gene is TRBV5-1 and the J gene is TRBJ2-2; 8 middle bases align to TRBD2. Sequencing was done on a sample of PBMCs. This TCR came from a man in his late teens or twenties in good health and CMV-seronegative. The nucleotides read TGCGCCAGCAGCTTGGCCCTAGCGGGTTCAGGGACCGGGGAGCTGTTTTTT. It translates as CASSLALAGSGTGELFF.